This T cell receptor (beta chain) was retrieved from a study of T cell responses to AZD1222 COVID-19 vaccine. Study-wide points: A reported finding is that nearly half of spike-specific TCRs target unmutated variant regions.

The CDR3 has 11 amino acids. The V gene's germline CDR1 is SNHLY and CDR2 FYNNEI. Trimming removed 7 bases from V and 5 bases from J, with 8 bases in between. In the case of this clone: The target antigen is unknown.

Clones were sequenced by immunoSEQ multiplex PCR, and TCRdb holds only the in-frame ones, with some missing. The sample records approximately 89,000 clones, 90% being singletons. This sequence was found in an adult who received the AZD1222 COVID-19 vaccine. Sequenced material: peripheral blood, taken 28 days after the second AZD1222 dose. This chain connects TRBV2 to TRBJ2-5; D is undetermined. This chain's CDR3 is CASTIVETQYF. CDR3 nucleotide sequence: TGTGCCAGCACGATTGTGGAGACCCAGTACTTC. Using reference TRBV2 and TRBJ2-5 for the parts outside the CDR3, the full variable domain is EPEVTQTPSHQVTQMGQEVILRCVPISNHLYFYWYRQILGQKVEFLVSFYNNEISEKSEIFDDQFSVERPDGSNFTLKIRSTKLEDSAMYFCASTIVETQYFGPGTRLLVL.